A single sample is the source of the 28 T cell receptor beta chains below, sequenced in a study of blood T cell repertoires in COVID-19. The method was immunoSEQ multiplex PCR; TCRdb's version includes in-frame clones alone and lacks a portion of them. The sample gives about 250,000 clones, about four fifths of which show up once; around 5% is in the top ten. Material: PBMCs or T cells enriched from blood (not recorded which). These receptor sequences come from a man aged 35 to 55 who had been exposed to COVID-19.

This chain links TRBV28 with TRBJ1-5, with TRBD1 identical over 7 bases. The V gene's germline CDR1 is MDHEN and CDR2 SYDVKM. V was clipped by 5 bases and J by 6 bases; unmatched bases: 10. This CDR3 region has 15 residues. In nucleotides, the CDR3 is TGTGCCAGCAGTCCGCTCGACAGGGTGGGTCAGCCCCAGCATTTT. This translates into CASSPLDRVGQPQHF.

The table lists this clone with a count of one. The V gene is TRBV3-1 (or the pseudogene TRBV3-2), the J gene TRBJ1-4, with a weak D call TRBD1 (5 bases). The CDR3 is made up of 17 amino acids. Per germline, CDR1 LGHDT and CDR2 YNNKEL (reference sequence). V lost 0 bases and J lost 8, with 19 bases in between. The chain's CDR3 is CASSQDPRGGDLEKLFF. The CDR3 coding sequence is TGTGCCAGCAGCCAAGATCCCCGCGGGGGAGATTTGGAAAAACTGTTTTTT.

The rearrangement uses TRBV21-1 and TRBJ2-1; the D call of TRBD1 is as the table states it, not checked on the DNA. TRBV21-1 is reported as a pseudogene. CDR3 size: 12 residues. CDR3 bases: TGTGCCAGCAGCAAAAAGACAGGGCCCCCTCTCTTC. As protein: CASSKKTGPPLF.

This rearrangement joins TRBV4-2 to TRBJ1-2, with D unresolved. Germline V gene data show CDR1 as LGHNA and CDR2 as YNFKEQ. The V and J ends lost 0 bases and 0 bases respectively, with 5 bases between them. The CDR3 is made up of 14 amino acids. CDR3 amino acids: CASSQEAANYGYTF. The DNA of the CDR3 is TGTGCCAGCAGCCAAGAGGCAGCTAACTATGGCTACACCTTC.

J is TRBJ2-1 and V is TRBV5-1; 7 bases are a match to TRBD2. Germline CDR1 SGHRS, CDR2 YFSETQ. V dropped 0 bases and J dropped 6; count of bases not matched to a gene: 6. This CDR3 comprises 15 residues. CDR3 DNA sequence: TGCGCCAGCAGCTTGGCGGGAGGAGGGGTCAATGAGCAGTTCTTC. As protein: CASSLAGGGVNEQFF.

As DNA, the CDR3 is TGTGCCAGCAGCTCTCAAAATCTAGGGGTTGGTGAGCAGTTCTTC. Amino acid sequence: CASSSQNLGVGEQFF. The gene calls are TRBV7-9 and TRBJ2-1; a possible D gene is TRBD1 (5 bases). V was clipped by 4 bases and J by 9 bases, with 19 bases between them. This CDR3 spans 15 amino acids. Germline loops: CDR1 SEHNR, CDR2 FQNEAQ (reference sequence).

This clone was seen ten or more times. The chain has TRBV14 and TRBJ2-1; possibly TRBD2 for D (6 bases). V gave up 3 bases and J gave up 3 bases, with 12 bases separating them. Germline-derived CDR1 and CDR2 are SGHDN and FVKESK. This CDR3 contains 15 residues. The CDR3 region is CASSQEGFGYNEQFF. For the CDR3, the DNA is TGTGCCAGCAGCCAGGAGGGATTCGGCTACAATGAGCAGTTCTTC.

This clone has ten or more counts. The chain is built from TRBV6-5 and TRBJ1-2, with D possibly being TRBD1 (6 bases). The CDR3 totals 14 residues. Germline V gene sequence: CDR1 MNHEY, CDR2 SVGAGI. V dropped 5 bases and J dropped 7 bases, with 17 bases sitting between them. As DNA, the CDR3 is TGTGCCAGCAGTCTATTAACAGGGAACGGTGGCTACACCTTC. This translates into CASSLLTGNGGYTF.

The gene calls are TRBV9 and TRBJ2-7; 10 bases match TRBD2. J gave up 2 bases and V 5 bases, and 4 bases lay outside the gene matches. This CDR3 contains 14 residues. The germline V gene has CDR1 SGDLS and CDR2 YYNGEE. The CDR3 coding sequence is TGTGCCAGCAGTGGGCTAGCGGGAGCCTACGAGCAGTACTTC. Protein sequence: CASSGLAGAYEQYF.

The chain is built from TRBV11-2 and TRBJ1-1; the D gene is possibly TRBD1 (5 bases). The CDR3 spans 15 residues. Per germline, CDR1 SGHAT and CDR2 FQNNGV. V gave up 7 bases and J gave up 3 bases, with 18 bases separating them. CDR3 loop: CASNTIRGVHTEAFF. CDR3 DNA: TGTGCCAGCAACACAATTCGGGGGGTTCACACTGAAGCTTTCTTT.

CDR3 nucleotides: TGTGCCAGCAGGGACTTTGACAGGGCGGATCAGCCCCAGCATTTT. It yields the protein CASRDFDRADQPQHF. The V call is TRBV2, the J call TRBJ1-5, with TRBD1 matching 7 bases. Germline V gives CDR1 SNHLY, CDR2 FYNNEI. The CDR3 totals 15 residues. Germline trimming cut 6 bases from V and 5 bases from J; bases unmatched to any gene: 10.

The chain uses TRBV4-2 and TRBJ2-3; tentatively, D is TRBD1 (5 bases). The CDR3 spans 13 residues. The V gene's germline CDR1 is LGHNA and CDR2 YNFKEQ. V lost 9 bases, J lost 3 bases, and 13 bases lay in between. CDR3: CASRFQGTDTQYF. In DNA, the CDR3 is TGTGCCAGTCGTTTCCAGGGAACAGATACGCAGTATTTT.

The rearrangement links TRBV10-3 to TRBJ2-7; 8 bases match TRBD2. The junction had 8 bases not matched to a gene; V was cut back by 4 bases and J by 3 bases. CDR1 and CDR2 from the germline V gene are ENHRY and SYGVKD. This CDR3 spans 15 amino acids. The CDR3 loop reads CAISVSMAGGYEQYF. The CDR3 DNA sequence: TGTGCCATCAGTGTCAGCATGGCGGGAGGCTACGAGCAGTACTTC.

The DNA of the CDR3 is TGTGCCTGGAGTAGCTGGGAGGGTTTCGGGGAGCTGTTTTTT. This codes for CAWSSWEGFGELFF. The chain employs TRBV30 and TRBJ2-2, with 7 bases fitting TRBD2. Germline V gives CDR1 GTSNPN, CDR2 SVGIG (reference sequence). V was clipped by 2 bases and J by 7 bases; unmatched bases: 7. This CDR3 is built from 14 residues. Using reference TRBV30 and TRBJ2-2 for the parts outside the CDR3, the full variable domain is SQTIHQWPATLVQPVGSPLSLECTVEGTSNPNLYWYRQAAGRGLQLLFYSVGIGQISSEVPQNLSASRPQDRQFILSSKKLLLSDSGFYLCAWSSWEGFGELFFGEGSRLTVL.

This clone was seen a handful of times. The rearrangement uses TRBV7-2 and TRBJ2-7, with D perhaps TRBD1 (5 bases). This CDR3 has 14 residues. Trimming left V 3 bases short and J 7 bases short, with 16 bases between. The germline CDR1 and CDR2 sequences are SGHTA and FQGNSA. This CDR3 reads CASSFEGAPREQYF. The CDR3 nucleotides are TGTGCCAGCAGCTTTGAAGGGGCCCCTCGAGAGCAGTACTTC.

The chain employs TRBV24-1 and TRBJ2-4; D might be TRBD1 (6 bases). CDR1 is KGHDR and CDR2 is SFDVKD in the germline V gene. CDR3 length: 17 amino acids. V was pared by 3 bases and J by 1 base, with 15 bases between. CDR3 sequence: CATSDGVRGTAKNIQYF. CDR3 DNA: TGTGCCACCAGTGATGGTGTAAGGGGGACGGCCAAAAACATTCAGTACTTC.

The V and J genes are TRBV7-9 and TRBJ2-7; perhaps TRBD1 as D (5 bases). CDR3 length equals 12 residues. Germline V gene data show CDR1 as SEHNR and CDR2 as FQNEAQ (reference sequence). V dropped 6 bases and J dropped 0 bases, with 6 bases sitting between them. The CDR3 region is CASSQGSYEQYF. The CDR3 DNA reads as TGTGCCAGCAGTCAGGGCTCCTACGAGCAGTACTTC. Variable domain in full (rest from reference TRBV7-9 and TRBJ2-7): DTGVSQNPRHKITKRGQNVTFRCDPISEHNRLYWYRQTLGQGPEFLTYFQNEAQLEKSRLLSDRFSAERPKGSFSTLEIQRTEQGDSAMYLCASSQGSYEQYFGPGTRLTVT.

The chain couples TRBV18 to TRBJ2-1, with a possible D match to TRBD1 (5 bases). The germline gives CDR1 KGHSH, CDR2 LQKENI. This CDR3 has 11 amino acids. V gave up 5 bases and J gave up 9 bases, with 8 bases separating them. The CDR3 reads CASSDQGEQFF. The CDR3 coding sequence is TGTGCCAGCTCAGACCAGGGTGAGCAGTTCTTC. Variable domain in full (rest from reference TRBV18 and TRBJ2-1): NAGVMQNPRHLVRRRGQEARLRCSPMKGHSHVYWYRQLPEEGLKFMVYLQKENIIDESGMPKERFSAEFPKEGPSILRIQQVVRGDSAAYFCASSDQGEQFFGPGTRLTVL.

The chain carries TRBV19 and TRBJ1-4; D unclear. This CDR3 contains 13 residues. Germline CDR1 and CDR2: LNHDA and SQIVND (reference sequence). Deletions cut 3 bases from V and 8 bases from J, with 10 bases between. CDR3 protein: CASSIRFLEKLFF. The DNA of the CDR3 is TGTGCCAGTAGTATCCGGTTTCTGGAAAAACTGTTTTTT.

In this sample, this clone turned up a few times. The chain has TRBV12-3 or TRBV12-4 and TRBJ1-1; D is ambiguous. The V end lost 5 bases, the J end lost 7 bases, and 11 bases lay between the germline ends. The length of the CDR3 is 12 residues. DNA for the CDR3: TGTGCCAGCAGTAGACAAGCATTTGAAGCTTTCTTT. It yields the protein CASSRQAFEAFF.

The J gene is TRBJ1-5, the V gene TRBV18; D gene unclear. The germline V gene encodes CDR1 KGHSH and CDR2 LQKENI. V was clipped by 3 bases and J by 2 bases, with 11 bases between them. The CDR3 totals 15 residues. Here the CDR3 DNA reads TGTGCCAGCTCACCGGCGGGCACTGGCAATCAGCCCCAGCATTTT. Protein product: CASSPAGTGNQPQHF.

CDR3: CASSNPTHLAGGNTGELFF. The CDR3 region has the DNA TGTGCCAGTAGTAACCCCACCCACCTAGCGGGAGGGAACACCGGGGAGCTGTTTTTT. This chain links TRBV19 with TRBJ2-2; TRBD2 matches 11 bases. Germline assignment: CDR1 LNHDA and CDR2 SQIVND (reference sequence). V shed 4 bases and J 1 base; nucleotides not matched to a gene: 11. There are 19 residues in the CDR3.

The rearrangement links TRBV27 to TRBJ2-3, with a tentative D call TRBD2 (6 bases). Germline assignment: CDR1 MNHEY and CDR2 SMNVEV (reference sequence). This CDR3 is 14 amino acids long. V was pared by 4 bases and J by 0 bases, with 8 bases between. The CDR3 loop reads CASSSGTSTDTQYF. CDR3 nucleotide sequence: TGTGCCAGCAGTTCGGGGACTAGCACAGATACGCAGTATTTT.

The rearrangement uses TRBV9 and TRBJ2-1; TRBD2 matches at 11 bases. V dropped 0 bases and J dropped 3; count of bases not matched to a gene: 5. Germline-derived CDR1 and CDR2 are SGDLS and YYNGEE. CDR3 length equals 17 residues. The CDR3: CASSVAAGTSGYNEQFF. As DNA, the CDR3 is TGTGCCAGCAGCGTAGCTGCCGGGACTAGCGGCTACAATGAGCAGTTCTTC.

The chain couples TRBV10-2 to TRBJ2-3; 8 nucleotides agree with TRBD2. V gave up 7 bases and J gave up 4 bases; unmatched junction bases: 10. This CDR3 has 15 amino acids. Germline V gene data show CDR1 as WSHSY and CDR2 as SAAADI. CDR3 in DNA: TGCGCCAGCAAGGAGGGCGGGAGGTTCGCAGATACGCAGTATTTT. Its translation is CASKEGGRFADTQYF.

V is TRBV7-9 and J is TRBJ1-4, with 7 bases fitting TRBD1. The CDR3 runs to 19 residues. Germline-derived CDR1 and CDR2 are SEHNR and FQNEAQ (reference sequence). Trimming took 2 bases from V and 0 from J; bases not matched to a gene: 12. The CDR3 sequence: CASSLKGQMGHATNEKLFF. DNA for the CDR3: TGTGCCAGCAGCTTAAAGGGACAGATGGGACATGCAACTAATGAAAAACTGTTTTTT. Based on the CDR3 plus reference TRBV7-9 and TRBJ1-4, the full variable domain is DTGVSQNPRHKITKRGQNVTFRCDPISEHNRLYWYRQTLGQGPEFLTYFQNEAQLEKSRLLSDRFSAERPKGSFSTLEIQRTEQGDSAMYLCASSLKGQMGHATNEKLFFGSGTQLSVL.

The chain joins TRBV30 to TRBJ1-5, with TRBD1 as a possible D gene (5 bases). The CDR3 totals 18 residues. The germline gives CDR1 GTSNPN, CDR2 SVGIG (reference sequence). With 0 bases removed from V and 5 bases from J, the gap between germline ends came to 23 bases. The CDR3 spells CAWSVFAQGSSPHQPQHF. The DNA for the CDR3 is TGTGCCTGGAGTGTTTTCGCCCAGGGCAGCAGTCCCCATCAGCCCCAGCATTTT. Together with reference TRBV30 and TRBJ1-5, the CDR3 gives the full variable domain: SQTIHQWPATLVQPVGSPLSLECTVEGTSNPNLYWYRQAAGRGLQLLFYSVGIGQISSEVPQNLSASRPQDRQFILSSKKLLLSDSGFYLCAWSVFAQGSSPHQPQHFGDGTRLSIL.

The DNA for the CDR3 is TGTGCCAGCAGCCAAGGTATTTTCGCTAGCGGGGGAGAAAGCCCCTACGAGCAGTACTTC. It translates to CASSQGIFASGGESPYEQYF. This chain connects TRBV14 to TRBJ2-7; 10 nucleotides agree with TRBD2. CDR1 is SGHDN, CDR2 FVKESK, per germline. The CDR3 has 20 residues. V was clipped by 1 base and J by 2 bases; unmatched bases: 17.